This TCR beta chain was captured by sequencing in a study of blood T cell repertoires in COVID-19. The protocol was immunoSEQ multiplex PCR, while the TCRdb copy is restricted to in-frame clones and leaves out a portion. The repertoire holds 150,000 to 200,000 clones, with 86% as singletons. V dropped 5 bases and J dropped 2 bases, with 12 bases sitting between them. Germline assignment: CDR1 SEHNR and CDR2 FQNEAQ (reference sequence). CDR3 length: 14 residues. This sequence joins TRBV7-9 and TRBJ2-5, with D perhaps matching TRBD1 (6 bases). What was sequenced was peripheral blood. The TCR was taken from a man in his 70s with acute or convalescent COVID-19. For the CDR3, the DNA is TGTGCCAGCAGCCTGACAGGCTCGCAAGAGACCCAGTACTTC. Translation: CASSLTGSQETQYF.